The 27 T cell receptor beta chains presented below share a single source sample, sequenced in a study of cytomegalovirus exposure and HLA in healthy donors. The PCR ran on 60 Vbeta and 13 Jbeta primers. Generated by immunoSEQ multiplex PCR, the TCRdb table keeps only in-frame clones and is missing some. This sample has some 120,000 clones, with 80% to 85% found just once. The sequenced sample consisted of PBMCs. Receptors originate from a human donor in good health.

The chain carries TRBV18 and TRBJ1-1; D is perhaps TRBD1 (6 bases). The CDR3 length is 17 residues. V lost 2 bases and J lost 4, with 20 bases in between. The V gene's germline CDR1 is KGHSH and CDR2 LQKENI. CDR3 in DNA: TGTGCCAGCTCACCAGGGGGCCCTACCTTCACGTTCACTGAAGCTTTCTTT. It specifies CASSPGGPTFTFTEAFF.

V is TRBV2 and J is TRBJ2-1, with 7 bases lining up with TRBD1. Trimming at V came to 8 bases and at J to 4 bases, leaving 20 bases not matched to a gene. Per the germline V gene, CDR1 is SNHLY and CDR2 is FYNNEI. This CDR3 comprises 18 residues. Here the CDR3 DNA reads TGTGCCAGCCTTCCCAGGACAGGAGCCCAGGCTACTTACAATGAGCAGTTCTTC. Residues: CASLPRTGAQATYNEQFF. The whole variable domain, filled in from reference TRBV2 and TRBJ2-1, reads EPEVTQTPSHQVTQMGQEVILRCVPISNHLYFYWYRQILGQKVEFLVSFYNNEISEKSEIFDDQFSVERPDGSNFTLKIRSTKLEDSAMYFCASLPRTGAQATYNEQFFGPGTRLTVL.

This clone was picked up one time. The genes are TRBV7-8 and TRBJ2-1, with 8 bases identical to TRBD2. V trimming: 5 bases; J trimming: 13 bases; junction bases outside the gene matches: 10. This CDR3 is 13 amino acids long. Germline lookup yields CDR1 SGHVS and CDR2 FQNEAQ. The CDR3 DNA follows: TGTGCCAGCAGCCCAACTGGGCGGGGGGATCAGTTCTTC. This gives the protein CASSPTGRGDQFF.

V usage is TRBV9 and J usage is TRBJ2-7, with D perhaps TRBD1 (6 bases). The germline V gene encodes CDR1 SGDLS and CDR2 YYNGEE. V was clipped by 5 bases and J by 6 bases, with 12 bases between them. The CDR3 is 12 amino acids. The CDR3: CASSAGDSEQYF. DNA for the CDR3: TGTGCCAGCAGTGCAGGGGATAGCGAGCAGTACTTC.

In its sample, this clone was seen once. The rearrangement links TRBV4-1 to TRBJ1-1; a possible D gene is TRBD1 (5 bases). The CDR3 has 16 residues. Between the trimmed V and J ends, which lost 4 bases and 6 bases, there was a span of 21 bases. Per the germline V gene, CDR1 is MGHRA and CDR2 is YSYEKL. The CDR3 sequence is CASSPPGNGGVAEAFF. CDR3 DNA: TGCGCCAGCAGCCCACCTGGGAACGGGGGAGTCGCTGAAGCTTTCTTT.

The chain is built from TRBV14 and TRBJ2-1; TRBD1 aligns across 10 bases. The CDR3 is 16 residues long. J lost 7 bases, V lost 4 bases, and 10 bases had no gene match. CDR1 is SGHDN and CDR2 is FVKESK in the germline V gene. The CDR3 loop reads CASSRIRQGAINEQFF. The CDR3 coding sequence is TGTGCCAGCAGCCGCATCCGACAGGGGGCAATAAATGAGCAGTTCTTC.

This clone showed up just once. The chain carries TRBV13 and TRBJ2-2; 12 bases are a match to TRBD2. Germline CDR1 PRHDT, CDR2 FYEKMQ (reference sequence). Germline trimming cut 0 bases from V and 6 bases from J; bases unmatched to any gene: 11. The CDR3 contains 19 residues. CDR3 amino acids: CASSLGLTSGGLVPGELFF. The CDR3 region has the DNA TGTGCCAGCAGCTTAGGATTGACTAGCGGGGGTCTGGTTCCCGGGGAGCTGTTTTTT.

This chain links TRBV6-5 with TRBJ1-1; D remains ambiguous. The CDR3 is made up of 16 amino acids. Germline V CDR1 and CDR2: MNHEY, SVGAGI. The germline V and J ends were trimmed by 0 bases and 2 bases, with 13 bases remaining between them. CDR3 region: CASSYSIDGFNTEAFF. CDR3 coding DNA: TGTGCCAGCAGTTACTCGATAGACGGGTTTAACACTGAAGCTTTCTTT.

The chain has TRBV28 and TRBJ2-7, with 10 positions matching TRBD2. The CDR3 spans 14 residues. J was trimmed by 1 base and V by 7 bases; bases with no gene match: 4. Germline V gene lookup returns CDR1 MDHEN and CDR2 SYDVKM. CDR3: CASITAGGSYEQYF. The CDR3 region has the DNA TGTGCCAGCATTACAGCGGGGGGGTCCTACGAGCAGTACTTC. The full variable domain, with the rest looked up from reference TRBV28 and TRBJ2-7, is DVKVTQSSRYLVKRTGEKVFLECVQDMDHENMFWYRQDPGLGLRLIYFSYDVKMKEKGDIPEGYSVSREKKERFSLILESASTNQTSMYLCASITAGGSYEQYFGPGTRLTVT.

The CDR3 DNA reads TGTGCCAGCAGTTATCAGGGAAACCAGCCCCAGCATTTT. Protein sequence: CASSYQGNQPQHF. This chain joins TRBV6-6 and TRBJ1-5, with D tentatively TRBD1 (5 bases). CDR1 is MNHNY and CDR2 is SVGAGI in the germline V gene (reference sequence). The CDR3 contains 13 residues. With 3 bases removed from V and 7 bases from J, the gap between germline ends came to 10 bases.

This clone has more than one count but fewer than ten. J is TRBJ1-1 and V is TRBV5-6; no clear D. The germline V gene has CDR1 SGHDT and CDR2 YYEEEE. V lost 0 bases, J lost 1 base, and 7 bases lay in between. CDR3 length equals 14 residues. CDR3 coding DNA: TGTGCCAGCAGCTTGGGAGGCTCGAACACTGAAGCTTTCTTT. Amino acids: CASSLGGSNTEAFF.

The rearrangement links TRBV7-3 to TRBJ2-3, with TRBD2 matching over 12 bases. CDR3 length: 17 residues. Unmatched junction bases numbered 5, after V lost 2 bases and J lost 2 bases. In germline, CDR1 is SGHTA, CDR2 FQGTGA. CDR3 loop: CASSLGLAGGLTDTQYF. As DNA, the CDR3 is TGTGCCAGCAGCTTAGGTCTAGCGGGGGGGCTCACAGATACGCAGTATTTT.

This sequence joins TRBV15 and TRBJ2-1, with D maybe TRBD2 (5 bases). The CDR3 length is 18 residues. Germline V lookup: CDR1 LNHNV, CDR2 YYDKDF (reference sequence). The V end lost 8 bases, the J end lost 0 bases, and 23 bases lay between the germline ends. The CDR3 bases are TGTGCCACCTCCGGACTTACGGGCCCCTCAAGCTCCTACAATGAGCAGTTCTTC. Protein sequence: CATSGLTGPSSSYNEQFF.

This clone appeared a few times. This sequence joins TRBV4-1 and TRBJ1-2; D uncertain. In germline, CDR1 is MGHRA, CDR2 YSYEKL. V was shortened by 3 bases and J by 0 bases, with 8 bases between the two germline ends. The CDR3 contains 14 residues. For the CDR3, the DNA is TGCGCCAGCAGCCAGGTCTTAGCTAACTATGGCTACACCTTC. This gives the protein CASSQVLANYGYTF.

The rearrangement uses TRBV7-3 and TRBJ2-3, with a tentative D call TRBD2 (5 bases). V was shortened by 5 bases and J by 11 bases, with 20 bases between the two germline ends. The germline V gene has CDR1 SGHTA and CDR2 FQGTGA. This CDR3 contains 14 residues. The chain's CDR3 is CASSPNLLGSEQYF. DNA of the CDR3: TGTGCCAGCAGCCCTAACCTACTAGGCTCCGAGCAGTATTTT.

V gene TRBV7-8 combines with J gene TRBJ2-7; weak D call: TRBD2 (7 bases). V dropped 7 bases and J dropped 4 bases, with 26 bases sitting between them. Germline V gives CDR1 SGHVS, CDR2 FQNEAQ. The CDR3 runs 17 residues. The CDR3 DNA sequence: TGTGCCAGCATCAAGGGGAGGGGGTCCCCAAAGCCATACGAGCAGTACTTC. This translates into CASIKGRGSPKPYEQYF.

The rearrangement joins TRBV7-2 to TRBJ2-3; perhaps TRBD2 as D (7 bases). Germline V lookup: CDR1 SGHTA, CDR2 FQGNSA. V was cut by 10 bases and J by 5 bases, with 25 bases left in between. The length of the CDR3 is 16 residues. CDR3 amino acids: CATSRRGGADKDTQYF. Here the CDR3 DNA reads TGTGCCACCTCCAGAAGGGGGGGCGCGGATAAAGATACGCAGTATTTT. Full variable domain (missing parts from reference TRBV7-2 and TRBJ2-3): GAGVSQSPSNKVTEKGKDVELRCDPISGHTALYWYRQSLGQGLEFLIYFQGNSAPDKSGLPSDRFSAERTGGSVSTLTIQRTQQEDSAVYLCATSRRGGADKDTQYFGPGTRLTVL.

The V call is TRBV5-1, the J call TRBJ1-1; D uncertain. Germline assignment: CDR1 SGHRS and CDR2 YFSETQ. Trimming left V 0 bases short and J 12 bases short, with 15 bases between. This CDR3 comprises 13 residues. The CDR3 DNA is TGCGCCAGCAGCTTGGTGGAGGAGAGTGATTCTTTCTTT. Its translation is CASSLVEESDSFF.

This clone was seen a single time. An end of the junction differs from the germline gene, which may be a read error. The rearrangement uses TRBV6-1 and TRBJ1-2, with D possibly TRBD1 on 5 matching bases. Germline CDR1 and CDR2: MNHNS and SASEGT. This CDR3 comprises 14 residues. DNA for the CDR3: TGTGCCAGCGTCACAGGTTACTCTAACTATGGCTACGCCTTC. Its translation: CASVTGYSNYGYAF.

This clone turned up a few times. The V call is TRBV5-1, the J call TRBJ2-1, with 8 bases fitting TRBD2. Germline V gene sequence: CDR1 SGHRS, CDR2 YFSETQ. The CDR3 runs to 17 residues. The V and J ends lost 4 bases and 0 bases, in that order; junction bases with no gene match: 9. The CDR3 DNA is TGCGCCAGCAGCGGGGGACTAGGGGCCAGCTCCTACAATGAGCAGTTCTTC. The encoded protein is CASSGGLGASSYNEQFF.

CDR3 region: CASSTSGQGSYGYTF. CDR3 DNA: TGTGCCAGTAGTACATCGGGACAGGGGTCCTATGGCTACACCTTC. The chain carries TRBV19 and TRBJ1-2; 10 bases are shared with TRBD1. Trimming removed 4 bases from V and 4 bases from J; junction bases left unmatched: 6. CDR3 length: 15 amino acids. CDR1 LNHDA and CDR2 SQIVND come from the germline V gene (reference sequence).

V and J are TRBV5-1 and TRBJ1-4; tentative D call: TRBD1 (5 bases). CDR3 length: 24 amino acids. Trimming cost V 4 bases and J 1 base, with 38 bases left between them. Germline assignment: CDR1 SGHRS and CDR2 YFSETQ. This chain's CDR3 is CASSDPERGSESWGGSETNEKLFF. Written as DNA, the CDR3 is TGCGCCAGCAGCGACCCTGAACGGGGCAGCGAGTCTTGGGGGGGGAGTGAAACTAATGAAAAACTGTTTTTT.

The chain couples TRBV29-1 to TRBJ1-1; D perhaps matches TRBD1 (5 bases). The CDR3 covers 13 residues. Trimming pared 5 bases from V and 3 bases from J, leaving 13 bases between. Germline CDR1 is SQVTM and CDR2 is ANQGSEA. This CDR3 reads CSVCGTLYTEAFF. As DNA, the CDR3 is TGCAGCGTTTGCGGGACGTTGTACACTGAAGCTTTCTTT.

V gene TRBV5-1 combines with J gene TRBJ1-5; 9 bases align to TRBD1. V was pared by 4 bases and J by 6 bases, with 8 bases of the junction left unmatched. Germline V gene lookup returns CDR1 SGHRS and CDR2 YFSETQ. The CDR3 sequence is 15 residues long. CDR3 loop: CASSPWTGASQPQHF. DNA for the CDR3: TGCGCCAGCAGCCCTTGGACAGGGGCGAGTCAGCCCCAGCATTTT.

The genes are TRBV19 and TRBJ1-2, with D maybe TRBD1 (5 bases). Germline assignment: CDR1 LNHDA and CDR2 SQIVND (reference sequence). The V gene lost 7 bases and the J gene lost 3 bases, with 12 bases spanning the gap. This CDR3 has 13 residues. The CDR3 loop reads CASKWGADYGYTF. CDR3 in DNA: TGTGCCAGTAAATGGGGCGCGGACTATGGCTACACCTTC.

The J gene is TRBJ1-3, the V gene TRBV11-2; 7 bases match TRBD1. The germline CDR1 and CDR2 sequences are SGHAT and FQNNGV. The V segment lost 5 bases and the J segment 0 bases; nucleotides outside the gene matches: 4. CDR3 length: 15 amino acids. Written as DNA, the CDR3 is TGTGCCAGCAGCACCCGGACAGGCTCTGGAAACACCATATATTTT. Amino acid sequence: CASSTRTGSGNTIYF.

The CDR3 DNA reads TGTGCCAGCAGCCCCAGCGGGACAAGCACAGATACGCAGTATTTT. This codes for CASSPSGTSTDTQYF. The chain carries TRBV28 and TRBJ2-3; D may be TRBD2 (7 bases). The V end was cut by 6 bases, the J end by 0 bases, with 13 bases between. This CDR3 is built from 15 residues. Germline values: CDR1 MDHEN, CDR2 SYDVKM.